These T cell receptor beta chains were read from a single sample in a study of regulatory T cells in long-lasting Graves disease. Using its own MiXCR run on the multiplex PCR reads, TCRdb lists one record per CDR3 protein. The sample lists over 400,000 distinct CDR3 sequences, 14% occurring once. This sample was also put to use in a study of T cells in Graves' hyperthyroidism and ophthalmopathy.

This material consisted of peripheral blood mononuclear cells (PBMCs), taken at new diagnosis, from a patient treated with antithyroid drugs. The receptors shown here come from a woman aged 50 to 65 with Graves disease. Each CDR3 is given with its conserved first and last residue.

TRBV11-2	TRBJ2-1	CASSLPLAGPNNEQFF
TRBV9	TRBJ2-1	CASSVEASGYNEQFF
TRBV28	TRBJ1-2	CASSSSGSGYGYTF
TRBV7-3	TRBJ2-1	CASSLVSRNEQFF
TRBV5-1	TRBJ2-7	CASSPGLDRVTYEQYF
TRBV4-1	TRBJ2-7	CASSHDGTYYEQYF
TRBV12-3/TRBV12-4	TRBJ1-1	CASTLGRNTEAFF
TRBV18	TRBJ2-7	CASSLDSSGYEQYF
TRBV30	TRBJ1-5	CAWSRGTGNQPQHF
TRBV3-1	TRBJ2-1	CASSQGEAYNEQFF
TRBV19	TRBJ2-5	CASSILAGNEEETQYF
TRBV5-4	TRBJ1-6	CASSEDRVFSPLHF
TRBV30	TRBJ1-5	CAWSVRGGQPQHF
TRBV27	TRBJ2-7	CASSLSKASGHQYF
TRBV3-1	TRBJ2-2	CASSARDRGVPGELFF
TRBV20-1	TRBJ2-5	CSARTGTSARGTQYF
TRBV5-1	TRBJ1-3	CASSLVGFRNTIYF
TRBV2	TRBJ2-7	CASSESDYEQYF
TRBV30	TRBJ2-7	CAWSVNPPTGQYF
TRBV5-1	TRBJ2-4	CASSLGSVAKNIQYF
TRBV12-3/TRBV12-4	TRBJ1-2	CASRQGANYGYTF
TRBV28	TRBJ2-7	CASNLGGASPYEQYF
TRBV7-9	TRBJ2-5	CASSVRDRETQYF
TRBV9	TRBJ2-1	CASSTSIGRVYNEQFF
TRBV10-3	TRBJ2-1	CAFGWGLDNEQFF
TRBV9	TRBJ1-1	CASSPSAGMNTEAFF
TRBV5-6	TRBJ2-7	CASSPETGAITYEQYF
TRBV2	TRBJ1-6	CASSDSLNSPLHF
TRBV20-1	TRBJ1-2	CSARDSTGSNYGYTF
TRBV30	TRBJ2-7	CAWSPHTGGLYEQYF
TRBV3-1	TRBJ1-1	CASSQGGANTEAFF
TRBV28	TRBJ1-2	CASSPAGVVDYGYTF
TRBV30	TRBJ1-2	CAGVVSYGYTF
TRBV28	TRBJ1-5	CASSPLDRGGNQPQHF
TRBV7-9	TRBJ2-1	CASSTTSGGFHNEQFF
TRBV7-2	TRBJ2-7	CASSLGVRDEQYF
TRBV5-1	TRBJ2-5	CASSSSGTSQETQYF
TRBV7-9	TRBJ2-7	CASRTGAGGLAGVHEQYF
TRBV11-3	TRBJ2-1	CASSLGTGGRIESNEQFF
TRBV20-1	TRBJ2-1	CSATGYYNDQFF
TRBV7-3	TRBJ2-1	CASSSTYNEQFF
TRBV13	TRBJ2-2	CASRSGTGAAGELFF
TRBV6-2/TRBV6-3	TRBJ2-7	CASSVSQGITYEQYF
TRBV7-9	TRBJ1-1	CASSSTPGQRQANTEAFF
TRBV28	TRBJ1-2	CASSLETGGGIGYGYTF
TRBV3-1	TRBJ2-1	CASSRPGLGDLQFF
TRBV5-5	TRBJ2-1	CASSLGTSLTSAYNEQFF
TRBV13	TRBJ2-7	CASSLGEGVSYEQYF
TRBV3-1	TRBJ2-1	CASSQRGLGYNEQFF
TRBV12-3/TRBV12-4	TRBJ1-1	CASKLQGTEAFF